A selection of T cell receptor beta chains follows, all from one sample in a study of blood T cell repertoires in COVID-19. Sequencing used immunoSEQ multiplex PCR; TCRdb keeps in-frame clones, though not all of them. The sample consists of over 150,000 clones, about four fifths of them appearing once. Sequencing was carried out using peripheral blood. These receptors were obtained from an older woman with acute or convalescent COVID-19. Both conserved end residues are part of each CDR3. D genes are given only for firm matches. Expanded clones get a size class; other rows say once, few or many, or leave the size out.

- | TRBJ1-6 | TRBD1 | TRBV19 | CASSAQGANSPLHF | TGTGCCAGTAGTGCACAGGGGGCGAATTCACCCCTCCACTTT
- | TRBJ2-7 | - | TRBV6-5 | CASSYAAGASYEQYF | TGTGCCAGCAGTTACGCGGCAGGGGCCTCCTACGAGCAGTACTTC
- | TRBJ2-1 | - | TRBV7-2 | CASSFSRTLNEQFF | TGTGCCAGCAGCTTTAGCCGGACACTCAATGAGCAGTTCTTC
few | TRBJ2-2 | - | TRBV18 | CASSEGSDPNTGELFF | TGTGCCAGCTCGGAGGGGTCGGATCCTAACACCGGGGAGCTGTTTTTT
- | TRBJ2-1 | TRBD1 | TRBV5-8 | CASSLGGTGFYNEQFF | TGTGCCAGCAGCTTGGGGGGGACAGGGTTTTACAATGAGCAGTTCTTC
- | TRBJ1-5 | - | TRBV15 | CATSRGERAPQPLSNQPQHF | TGTGCCACCAGCAGAGGAGAGCGGGCCCCCCAACCTCTTAGCAATCAGCCCCAGCATTTT
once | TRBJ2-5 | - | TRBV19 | CASSKGRRGETQYF | TGTGCCAGTAGTAAGGGGCGGAGGGGAGAGACCCAGTACTTC
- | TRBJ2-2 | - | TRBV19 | CASSITGVDTGELFF | TGTGCCAGTAGTATAACCGGGGTCGACACCGGGGAGCTGTTTTTT
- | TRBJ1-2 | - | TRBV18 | CASSPLRTDNYGYTF | TGTGCCAGCTCACCCCTCAGGACAGATAACTATGGCTACACCTTC
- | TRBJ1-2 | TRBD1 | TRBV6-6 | CASSPLSGGAGGYTF | TGTGCCAGCAGCCCACTATCAGGGGGCGCAGGCGGCTACACCTTC
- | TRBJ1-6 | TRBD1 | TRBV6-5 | CASSFWTGAGNSPLHF | TGTGCCAGCAGTTTCTGGACAGGGGCGGGGAATTCACCCCTCCACTTT
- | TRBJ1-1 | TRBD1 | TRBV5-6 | CASSWTGLPEAFF | TGTGCCAGCAGCTGGACAGGGCTTCCTGAAGCTTTCTTT
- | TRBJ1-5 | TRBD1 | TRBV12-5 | CASVSDRGFQPQHF | TGTGCTAGTGTCTCGGACAGGGGCTTTCAGCCCCAGCATTTT
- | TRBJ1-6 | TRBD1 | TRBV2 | CASSPVGQVNSPLHF | TGTGCCAGCAGCCCTGTCGGACAGGTTAATTCACCCCTCCACTTT
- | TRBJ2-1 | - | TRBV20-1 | CSARRANEQFF | TGCAGTGCTAGGAGAGCTAATGAGCAGTTCTTC
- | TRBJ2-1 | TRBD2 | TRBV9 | CASSQGELAGRYNEQFF | TGTGCCAGCAGCCAGGGGGAGCTAGCGGGGAGATACAATGAGCAGTTCTTC
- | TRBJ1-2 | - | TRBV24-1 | CATSADRNYGYTF | TGTGCCACCAGTGCCGACAGAAACTATGGCTACACCTTC
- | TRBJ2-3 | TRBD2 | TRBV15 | CATRAGLERTDTQYF | TGTGCCACCCGGGCGGGACTAGAAAGGACAGATACGCAGTATTTT
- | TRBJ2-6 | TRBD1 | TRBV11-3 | CASSTGTGAGANVLTF | TGTGCCAGCAGCACCGGGACAGGGGCCGGGGCCAACGTCCTGACTTTC
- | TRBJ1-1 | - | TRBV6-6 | CASSYGGYMNTEAFF | TGTGCCAGCAGTTACGGCGGATACATGAACACTGAAGCTTTCTTT
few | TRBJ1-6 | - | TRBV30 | CAWSVRVFGNSPLHF | TGTGCCTGGAGTGTGAGGGTATTTGGTAATTCACCCCTCCACTTT
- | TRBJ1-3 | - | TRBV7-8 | CASSLFSQGNGNTIYF | TGTGCCAGCAGCTTATTTTCGCAGGGGAATGGAAACACCATATATTTT
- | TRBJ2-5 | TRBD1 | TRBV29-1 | CSVVGQGNQETQYF | TGCAGCGTAGTGGGACAGGGAAACCAAGAGACCCAGTACTTC
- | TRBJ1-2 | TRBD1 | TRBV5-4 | CASSSGTVSNYGYTF | TGTGCCAGCAGCTCAGGGACAGTATCTAACTATGGCTACACCTTC
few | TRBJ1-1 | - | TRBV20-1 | CKSFMNTEAFF | TGCAAAAGCTTCATGAACACTGAAGCTTTCTTT
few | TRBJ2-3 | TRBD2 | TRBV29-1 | CSVSRGELTDTQYF | TGCAGCGTTTCGCGGGGGGAACTTACAGATACGCAGTATTTT
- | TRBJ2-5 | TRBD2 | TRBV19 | CASSIFPGGIQETQYF | TGTGCCAGTAGTATATTCCCCGGGGGGATCCAAGAGACCCAGTACTTC
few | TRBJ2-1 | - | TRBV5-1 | CASSFTGDSYNEQFF | TGCGCCAGCAGCTTTACAGGTGACTCCTACAATGAGCAGTTCTTC
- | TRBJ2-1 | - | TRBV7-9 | CASSLGQTYNEQFF | TGTGCCAGCAGCTTAGGGCAGACCTACAATGAGCAGTTCTTC
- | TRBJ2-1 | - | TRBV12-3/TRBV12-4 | CASRDLQAEQFF | TGTGCCAGTCGCGACCTACAGGCGGAGCAGTTCTTC
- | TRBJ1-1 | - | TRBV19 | CASSIQAGYTEAFF | TGTGCCAGTAGTATACAGGCGGGATACACTGAAGCTTTCTTT
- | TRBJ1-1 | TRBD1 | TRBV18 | CASSGTGSTEAFF | TGTGCCAGCTCCGGGACAGGGAGCACTGAAGCTTTCTTT
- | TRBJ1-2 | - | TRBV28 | CVSRIQGFDGYTF | TGTGTCAGCAGAATCCAGGGGTTCGATGGCTACACCTTC
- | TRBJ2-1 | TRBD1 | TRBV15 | CATSNLGQGAGNEQFF | TGTGCCACCAGCAACCTTGGACAGGGGGCAGGAAATGAGCAGTTCTTC
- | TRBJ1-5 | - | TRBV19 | CAATRQVGVNQPQHF | TGTGCCGCAACCAGACAGGTAGGCGTCAATCAGCCCCAGCATTTT
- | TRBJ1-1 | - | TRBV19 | CASSGLREAFF | TGTGCCAGTAGTGGACTAAGGGAAGCTTTCTTT
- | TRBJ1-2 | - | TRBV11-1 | CASSQLRVGGYTF | TGTGCCAGCAGCCAGCTCAGGGTGGGCGGCTACACCTTC
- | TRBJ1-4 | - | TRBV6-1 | CASSESLDREKLFF | TGTGCCAGCAGTGAAAGTCTTGACAGGGAAAAACTGTTTTTT
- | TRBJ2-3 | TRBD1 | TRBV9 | CASSPDRGFTDTQYF | TGTGCCAGCAGCCCGGACAGGGGGTTCACAGATACGCAGTATTTT
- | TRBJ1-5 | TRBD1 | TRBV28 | CASSSPHGTGSNQPQHF | TGTGCCAGCAGTTCCCCCCATGGGACAGGTAGCAATCAGCCCCAGCATTTT
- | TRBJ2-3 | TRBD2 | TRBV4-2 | CASSQGGGATTDTQYF | TGTGCCAGCAGCCAAGGCGGGGGGGCCACCACAGATACGCAGTATTTT
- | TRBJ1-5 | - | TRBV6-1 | CASSEVGVGLAGNQPQHF | TGTGCCAGCAGTGAAGTCGGGGTGGGCCTGGCCGGCAATCAGCCCCAGCATTTT
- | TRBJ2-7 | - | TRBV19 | CASSFDGPGDYEQYF | TGTGCCAGTAGCTTCGACGGCCCCGGGGACTACGAGCAGTACTTC
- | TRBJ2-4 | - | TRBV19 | CASTPRDIKNIQYF | TGTGCCAGCACACCCCGGGACATCAAAAACATTCAGTACTTC
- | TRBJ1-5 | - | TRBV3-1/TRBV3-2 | CASSQEQGQQPQHF | TGTGCCAGCAGCCAAGAGCAGGGACAACAGCCCCAGCATTTT
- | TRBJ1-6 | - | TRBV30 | CAWSHNNSPLHF | TGTGCCTGGAGTCACAATAATTCACCCCTCCACTTT